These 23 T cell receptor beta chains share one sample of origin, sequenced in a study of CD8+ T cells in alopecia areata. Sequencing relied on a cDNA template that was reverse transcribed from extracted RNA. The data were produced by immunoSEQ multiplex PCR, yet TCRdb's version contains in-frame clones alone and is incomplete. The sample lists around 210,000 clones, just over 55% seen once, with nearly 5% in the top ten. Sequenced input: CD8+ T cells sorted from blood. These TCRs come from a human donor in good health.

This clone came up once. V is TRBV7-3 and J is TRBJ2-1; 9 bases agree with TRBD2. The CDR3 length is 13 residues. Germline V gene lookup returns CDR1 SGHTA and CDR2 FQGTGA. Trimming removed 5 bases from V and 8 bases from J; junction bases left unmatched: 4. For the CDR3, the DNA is TGTGCCAGCAGCCCGGGACTAGCCGATGAGCAGTTCTTC. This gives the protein CASSPGLADEQFF.

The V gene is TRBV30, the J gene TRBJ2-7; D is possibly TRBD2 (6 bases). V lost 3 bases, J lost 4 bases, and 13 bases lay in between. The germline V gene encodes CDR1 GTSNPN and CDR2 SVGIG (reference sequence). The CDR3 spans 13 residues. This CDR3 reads CAWSRDSPYEQYF. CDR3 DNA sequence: TGTGCCTGGAGCCGGGACTCTCCATACGAGCAGTACTTC.

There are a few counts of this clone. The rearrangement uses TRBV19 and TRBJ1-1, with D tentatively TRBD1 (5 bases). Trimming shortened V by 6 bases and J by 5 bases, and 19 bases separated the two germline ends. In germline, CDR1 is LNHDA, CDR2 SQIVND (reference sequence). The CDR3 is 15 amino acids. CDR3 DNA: TGTGCCAGTAGACCGTTGAAGGATTGGGGGACTGAAGCTTTCTTT. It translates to CASRPLKDWGTEAFF.

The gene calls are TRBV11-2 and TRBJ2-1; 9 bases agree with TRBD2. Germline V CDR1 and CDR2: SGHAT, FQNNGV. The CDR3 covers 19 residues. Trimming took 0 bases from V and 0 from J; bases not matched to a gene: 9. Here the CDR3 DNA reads TGTGCCAGCAGCTTAGAAAGGCGGGGGGGCCGTAGCTCCTACAATGAGCAGTTCTTC. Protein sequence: CASSLERRGGRSSYNEQFF.

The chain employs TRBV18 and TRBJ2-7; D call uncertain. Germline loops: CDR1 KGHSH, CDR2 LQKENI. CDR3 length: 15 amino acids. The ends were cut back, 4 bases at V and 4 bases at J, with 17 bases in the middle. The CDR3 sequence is CASSRDAGLRYEQYF. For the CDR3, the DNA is TGTGCCAGCTCACGAGACGCCGGCCTTCGGTACGAGCAGTACTTC.

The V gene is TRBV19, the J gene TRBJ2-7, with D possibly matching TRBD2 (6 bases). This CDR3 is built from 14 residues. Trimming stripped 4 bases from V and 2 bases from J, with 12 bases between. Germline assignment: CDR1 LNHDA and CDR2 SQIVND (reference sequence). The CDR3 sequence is CASSSWRDTYEQYF. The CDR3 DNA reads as TGTGCCAGTAGTAGCTGGCGGGATACCTACGAGCAGTACTTC.

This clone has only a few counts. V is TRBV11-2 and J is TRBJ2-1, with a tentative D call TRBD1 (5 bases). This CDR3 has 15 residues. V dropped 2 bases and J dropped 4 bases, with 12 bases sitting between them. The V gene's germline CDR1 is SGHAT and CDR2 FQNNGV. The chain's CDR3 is CASSLPTGYYNEQFF. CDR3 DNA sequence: TGTGCCAGCAGCTTACCTACAGGATATTACAATGAGCAGTTCTTC.

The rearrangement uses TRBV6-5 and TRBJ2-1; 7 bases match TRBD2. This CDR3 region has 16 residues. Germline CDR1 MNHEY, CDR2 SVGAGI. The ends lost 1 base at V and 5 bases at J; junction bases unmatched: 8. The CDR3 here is CASSYFQASGNNEQFF. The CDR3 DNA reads TGTGCCAGCAGTTACTTCCAGGCTAGCGGCAACAATGAGCAGTTCTTC.

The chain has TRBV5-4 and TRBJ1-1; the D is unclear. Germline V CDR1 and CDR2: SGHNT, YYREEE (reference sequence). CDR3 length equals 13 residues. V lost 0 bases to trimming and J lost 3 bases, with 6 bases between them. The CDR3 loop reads CASSLGTYTEAFF. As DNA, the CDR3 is TGTGCCAGCAGCTTGGGGACCTACACTGAAGCTTTCTTT.

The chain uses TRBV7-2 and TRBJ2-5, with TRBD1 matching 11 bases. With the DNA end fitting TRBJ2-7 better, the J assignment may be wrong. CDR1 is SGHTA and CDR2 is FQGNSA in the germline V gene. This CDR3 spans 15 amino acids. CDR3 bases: TGTGCCAGCAGCTTACGGGGGACAGGGGGGAACGAGCAGTACTTC. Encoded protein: CASSLRGTGGNEQYF.

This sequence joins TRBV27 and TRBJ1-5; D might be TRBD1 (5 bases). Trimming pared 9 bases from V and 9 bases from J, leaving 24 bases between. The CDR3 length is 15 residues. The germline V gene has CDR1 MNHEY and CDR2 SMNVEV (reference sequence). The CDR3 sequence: CASSEIGGFGLPQHF. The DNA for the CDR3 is TGTGCCAGTTCGGAAATCGGGGGGTTCGGATTGCCCCAGCATTTT.

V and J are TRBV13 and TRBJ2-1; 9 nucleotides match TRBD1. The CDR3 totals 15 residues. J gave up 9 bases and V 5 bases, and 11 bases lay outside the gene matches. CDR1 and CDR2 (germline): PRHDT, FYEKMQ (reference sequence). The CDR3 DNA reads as TGTGCCAGCAGCCCTCCCGGGACAGGGTATGGTGAGCAGTTCTTC. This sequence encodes CASSPPGTGYGEQFF. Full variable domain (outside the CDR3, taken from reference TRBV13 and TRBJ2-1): AAGVIQSPRHLIKEKRETATLKCYPIPRHDTVYWYQQGPGQDPQFLISFYEKMQSDKGSIPDRFSAQQFSDYHSELNMSSLELGDSALYFCASSPPGTGYGEQFFGPGTRLTVL.

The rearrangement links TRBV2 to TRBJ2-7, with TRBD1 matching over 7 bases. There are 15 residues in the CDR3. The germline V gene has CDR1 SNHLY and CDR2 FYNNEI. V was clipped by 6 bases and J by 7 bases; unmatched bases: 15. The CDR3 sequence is CASRDPLGQKREQYF. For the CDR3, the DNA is TGTGCCAGCAGGGACCCTTTGGGACAGAAGCGAGAGCAGTACTTC.

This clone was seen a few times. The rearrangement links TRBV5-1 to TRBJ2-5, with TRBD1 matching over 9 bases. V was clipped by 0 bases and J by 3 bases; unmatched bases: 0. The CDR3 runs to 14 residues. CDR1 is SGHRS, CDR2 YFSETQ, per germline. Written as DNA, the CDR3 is TGCGCCAGCAGCTTGGGGACAGGGGAAGAGACCCAGTACTTC. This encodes CASSLGTGEETQYF.

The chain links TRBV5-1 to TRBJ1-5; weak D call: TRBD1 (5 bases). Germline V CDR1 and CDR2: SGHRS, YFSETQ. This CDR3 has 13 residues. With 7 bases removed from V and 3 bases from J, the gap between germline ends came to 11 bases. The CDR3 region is CASAAGNNQPQHF. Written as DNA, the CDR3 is TGCGCCAGCGCCGCAGGGAACAATCAGCCCCAGCATTTT.

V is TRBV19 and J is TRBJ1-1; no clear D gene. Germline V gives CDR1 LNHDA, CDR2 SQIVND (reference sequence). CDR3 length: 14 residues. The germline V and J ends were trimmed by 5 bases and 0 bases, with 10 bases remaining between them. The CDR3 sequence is CASSSRTLNTEAFF. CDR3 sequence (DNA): TGTGCCAGTAGTTCCCGGACTTTGAACACTGAAGCTTTCTTT.

CDR3 sequence: CSVEYRDRPYEQYF. The CDR3 DNA follows: TGCAGCGTTGAATATCGGGACCGTCCCTACGAGCAGTACTTC. The chain links TRBV29-1 to TRBJ2-7, with D tentatively TRBD1 or TRBD2 (5 bases each). This CDR3 comprises 14 residues. V lost 2 bases, J lost 2 bases, and 13 bases lay in between. Germline-derived CDR1 and CDR2 are SQVTM and ANQGSEA.

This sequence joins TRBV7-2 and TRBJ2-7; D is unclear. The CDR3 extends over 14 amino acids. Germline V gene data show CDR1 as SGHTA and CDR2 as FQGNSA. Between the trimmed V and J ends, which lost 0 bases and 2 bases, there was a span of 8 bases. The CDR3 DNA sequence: TGTGCCAGCAGCTTAGCGACACAGCCCTACGAGCAGTACTTC. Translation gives CASSLATQPYEQYF.

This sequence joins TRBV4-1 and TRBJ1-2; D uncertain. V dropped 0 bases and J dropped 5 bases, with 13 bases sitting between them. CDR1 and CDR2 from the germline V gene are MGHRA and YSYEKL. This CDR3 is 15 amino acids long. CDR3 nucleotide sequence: TGCGCCAGCAGCCAAGAGGGCAGGTCCCGGTATGGCTACACCTTC. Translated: CASSQEGRSRYGYTF.

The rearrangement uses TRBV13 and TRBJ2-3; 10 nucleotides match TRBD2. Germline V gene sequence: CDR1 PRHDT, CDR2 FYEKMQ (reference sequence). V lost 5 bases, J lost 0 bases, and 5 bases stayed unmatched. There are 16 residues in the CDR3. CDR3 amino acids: CASSPELAGSTDTQYF. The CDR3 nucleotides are TGTGCCAGCAGCCCCGAACTAGCGGGGAGCACAGATACGCAGTATTTT.

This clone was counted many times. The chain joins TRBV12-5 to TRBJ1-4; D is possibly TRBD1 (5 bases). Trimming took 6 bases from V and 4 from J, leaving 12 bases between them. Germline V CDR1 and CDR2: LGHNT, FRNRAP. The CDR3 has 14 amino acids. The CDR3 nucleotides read TGTGCTAGTGGCTCCGACAGTTTTAATGAAAAACTGTTTTTT. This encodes CASGSDSFNEKLFF. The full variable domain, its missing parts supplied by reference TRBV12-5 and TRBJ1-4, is DARVTQTPRHKVTEMGQEVTMRCQPILGHNTVFWYRQTMMQGLELLAYFRNRAPLDDSGMPKDRFSAEMPDATLATLKIQPSEPRDSAVYFCASGSDSFNEKLFFGSGTQLSVL.

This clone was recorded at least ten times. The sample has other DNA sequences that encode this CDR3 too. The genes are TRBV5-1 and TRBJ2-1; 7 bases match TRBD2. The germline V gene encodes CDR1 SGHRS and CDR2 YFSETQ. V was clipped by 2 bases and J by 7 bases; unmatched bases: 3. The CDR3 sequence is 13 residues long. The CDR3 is CASSFPGGNEQFF. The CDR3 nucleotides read TGCGCCAGCAGCTTCCCCGGGGGGAATGAGCAGTTCTTC.

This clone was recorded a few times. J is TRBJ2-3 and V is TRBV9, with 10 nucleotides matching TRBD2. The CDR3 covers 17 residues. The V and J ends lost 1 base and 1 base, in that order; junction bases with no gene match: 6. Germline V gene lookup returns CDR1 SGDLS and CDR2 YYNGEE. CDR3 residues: CASSVFPLAGGTDTQYF. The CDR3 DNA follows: TGTGCCAGCAGCGTATTTCCCCTAGCGGGGGGCACAGATACGCAGTATTTT.